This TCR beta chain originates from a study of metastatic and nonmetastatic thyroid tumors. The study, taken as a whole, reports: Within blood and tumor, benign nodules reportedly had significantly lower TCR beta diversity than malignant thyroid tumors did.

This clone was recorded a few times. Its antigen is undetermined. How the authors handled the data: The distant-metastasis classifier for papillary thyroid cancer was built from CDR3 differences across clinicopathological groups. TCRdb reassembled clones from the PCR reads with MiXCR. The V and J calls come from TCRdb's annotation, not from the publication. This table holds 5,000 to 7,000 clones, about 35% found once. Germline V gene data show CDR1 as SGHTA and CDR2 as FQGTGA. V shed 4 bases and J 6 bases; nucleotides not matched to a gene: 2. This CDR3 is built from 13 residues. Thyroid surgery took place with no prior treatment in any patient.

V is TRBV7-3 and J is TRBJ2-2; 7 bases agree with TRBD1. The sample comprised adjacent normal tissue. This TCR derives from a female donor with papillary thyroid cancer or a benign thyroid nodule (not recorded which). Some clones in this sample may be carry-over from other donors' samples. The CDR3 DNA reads TGTGCCAGCAGCTCGACAGGGTCCGGGGAGCTGTTTTTT. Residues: CASSSTGSGELFF.